This T cell receptor beta chain was sequenced in a study of blood T cell repertoires in COVID-19. Study context: There were acute and convalescent COVID-19 samples, and they came from the United States, Italy and Spain. In each case, the material was cDNA or gDNA derived from T cells, B-cell-depleted T cells, or PBMCs.

Per the original data handling: It was from reference gene primer amplification that nucleated cell counts were estimated. The assay was immunoSEQ multiplex PCR, and TCRdb's table has in-frame clones only and misses some. V and J calls plus clone size are reproduced from that table; the DNA served to infer D and trimming. The sample has 200,000 to 250,000 clones, less than 90% seen once. Germline values: CDR1 SGHRS, CDR2 YFSETQ. V shed 1 base, J shed 7 bases, and the junction held 6 bases outside the gene matches. There are 14 residues in the CDR3. Specimen: peripheral blood. This chain uses TRBV5-1 with TRBJ2-7; 9 bases fit TRBD1. The receptor comes from a woman aged 55-70 years who had recovered from COVID-19. The CDR3 DNA is TGCGCCAGCAGCTTGATGGACAGGGGCCGTGAGCAGTACTTC. As protein: CASSLMDRGREQYF.